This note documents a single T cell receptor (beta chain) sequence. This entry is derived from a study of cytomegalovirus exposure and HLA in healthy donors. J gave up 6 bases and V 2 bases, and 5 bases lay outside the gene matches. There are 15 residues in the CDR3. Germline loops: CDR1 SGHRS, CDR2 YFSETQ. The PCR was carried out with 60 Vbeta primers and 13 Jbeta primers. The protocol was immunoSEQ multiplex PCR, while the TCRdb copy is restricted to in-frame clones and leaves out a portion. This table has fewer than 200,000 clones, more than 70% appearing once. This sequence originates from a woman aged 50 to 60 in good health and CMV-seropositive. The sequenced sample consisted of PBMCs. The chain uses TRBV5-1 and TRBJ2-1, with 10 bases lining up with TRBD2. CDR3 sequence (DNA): TGCGCCAGCAGCTTTCAACTAGCGGGACCCAATGAGCAGTTCTTC. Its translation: CASSFQLAGPNEQFF. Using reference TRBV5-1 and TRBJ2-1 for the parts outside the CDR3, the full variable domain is KAGVTQTPRYLIKTRGQQVTLSCSPISGHRSVSWYQQTPGQGLQFLFEYFSETQRNKGNFPGRFSGRQFSNSRSEMNVSTLELGDSALYLCASSFQLAGPNEQFFGPGTRLTVL.